The subject of this entry is one T cell receptor beta chain. The antigen remains undetermined. V lost 8 bases to trimming and J lost 3 bases, with 17 bases between them. The CDR3 length is 15 residues. The data are from a study of T-cell reconstitution after alpha-beta-depleted transplantation in children. Preparation of the TCRbeta library used unique molecular identifiers. TCRdb processed the PCR reads anew with MiXCR; each CDR3 protein has one entry. Of about 980,000 distinct CDR3 sequences in the sample, about 31% were seen once. Study-level findings and limits: T-cell counts and diversity at one year following transplant were attributed mainly to newly produced T cells. Certain patients had high TCRbeta diversity at day 60, and it came from recipient T cells and thymic progenitors that survived.

This sequence joins TRBV12-3 or TRBV12-4 and TRBJ2-1; a weak D match, TRBD1 (6 bases). The sequence was collected from a boy younger than two who had a stem cell transplant for SCID, so the T cells may come from the graft donor. The sequencing used PBMCs, mostly from graft donor cells, collected 360 days after TCRalphabeta/CD19-depleted stem cell transplant. CDR3 loop: CASGRPGQGYNEQFF. The CDR3, as DNA: TGTGCCAGCGGACGTCCGGGACAAGGCTACAATGAGCAGTTCTTC.